Below are 24 T cell receptor beta chains sequenced from a single sample in a study of regulatory T cells in long-lasting Graves disease. Described time point: persistent/refractory GD, antithyroid drugs over 5 years with positive TRAb. The TCR library was made from RNA that had been extracted from PBMCs in TRIzol. Assembly of TCR beta libraries relied on iRepertoire HTBI primers together with Arm-PCR of CDR3 regions. TCRdb analysed the multiplex PCR reads with MiXCR anew, one entry per CDR3 protein. The table has about 470,000 distinct CDR3 sequences, 20% to 25% seen once; the top ten hold 7.1%. The material sequenced was peripheral blood mononuclear cells (PBMCs), taken when the disease was refractory, from a patient treated with antithyroid drugs. The receptor set was obtained from a female donor with Graves disease.

J is TRBJ1-1 and V is TRBV7-6; D might be TRBD1 (6 bases). The CDR3 is 15 residues long. CDR1 is SGHVS, CDR2 FNYEAQ, per germline. The V end was cut by 6 bases, the J end by 3 bases, with 17 bases between. CDR3 in DNA: TGTGCCAGCAGGCCAGCTACAGGGAGAGACACTGAAGCTTTCTTT. It encodes CASRPATGRDTEAFF.

In this sample, this clonotype turned up a few times. The chain couples TRBV5-4 to TRBJ2-5, with TRBD1 as a possible D gene (5 bases). Germline V gene sequence: CDR1 SGHNT, CDR2 YYREEE (reference sequence). The length of the CDR3 is 14 residues. The V and J ends lost 4 bases and 1 base respectively, with 11 bases between them. CDR3 protein: CASSALGAQETQYF. DNA for the CDR3: TGTGCCAGCAGCGCCTTAGGGGCCCAAGAGACCCAGTACTTC. The entire variable domain, with the rest obtained from reference TRBV5-4 and TRBJ2-5, is as follows: ETGVTQSPTHLIKTRGQQVTLRCSSQSGHNTVSWYQQALGQGPQFIFQYYREEENGRGNFPPRFSGLQFPNYSSELNVNALELDDSALYLCASSALGAQETQYFGPGTRLLVL.

The rearrangement joins TRBV19 to TRBJ2-3, with 8 positions matching TRBD2. CDR3 size: 15 residues. The J segment lost 6 bases and the V segment lost 1 base, leaving 6 bases of the junction unmatched. Germline values: CDR1 LNHDA, CDR2 SQIVND (reference sequence). Written as DNA, the CDR3 is TGTGCCAGTAGTATAGCCGGGAGGGCCTTGGATACGCAGTATTTT. As protein: CASSIAGRALDTQYF.

The gene calls are TRBV4-1 and TRBJ2-2; possibly TRBD1 for D (6 bases). The V and J ends lost 1 base and 6 bases respectively, with 12 bases between them. CDR3 length: 15 amino acids. From germline, CDR1 is MGHRA and CDR2 YSYEKL. The CDR3: CASSQGGGSPGELFF. The CDR3, as DNA: TGCGCCAGCAGCCAAGGAGGGGGAAGCCCCGGGGAGCTGTTTTTT.

This clonotype was counted many times. The rearrangement joins TRBV6-1 to TRBJ1-3; D is ambiguous. V dropped 7 bases and J dropped 1 base, with 8 bases sitting between them. This CDR3 is 13 amino acids long. CDR1 is MNHNS, CDR2 SASEGT, per germline. The CDR3 reads CASTGNSGNTIYF. The CDR3 region has the DNA TGTGCCAGCACGGGGAATTCTGGAAACACCATATATTTT.

This chain uses TRBV5-1 with TRBJ2-5, with 7 bases that match TRBD1. This CDR3 comprises 15 residues. V was pared by 0 bases and J by 6 bases, with 8 bases of the junction left unmatched. CDR1 SGHRS and CDR2 YFSETQ come from the germline V gene. CDR3 loop: CASSLEGQPVQTQYF. In nucleotides, the CDR3 is TGCGCCAGCAGCTTGGAGGGACAGCCGGTACAGACCCAGTACTTC.

This clonotype has at least ten counts. The chain has TRBV7-8 and TRBJ2-5, with D unresolved. V was shortened by 1 base and J by 2 bases, with 11 bases between the two germline ends. There are 15 residues in the CDR3. Per the germline V gene, CDR1 is SGHVS and CDR2 is FQNEAQ. As DNA, the CDR3 is TGTGCCAGCAGCTTAGTTCTTGGTCTACAAGAGACCCAGTACTTC. Amino acid sequence: CASSLVLGLQETQYF.

Note on this clonotype: This may arise from a read error, as a much more abundant clone is one base away. CDR3 in amino acids: CSATRPTSGGETQYF. CDR3 in DNA: TGCAGTGCTACTCGACCGACTAGCGGGGGAGAGACCCAGTACTTC. The chain links TRBV20-1 to TRBJ2-5; 12 nucleotides agree with TRBD2. CDR1 DFQATT and CDR2 SNEGSKA come from the germline V gene (reference sequence). The CDR3 length is 15 residues. The trim removed 4 bases at V and 4 bases at J, leaving 7 bases unmatched.

The chain carries TRBV4-1 and TRBJ1-2; D call uncertain. From germline, CDR1 is MGHRA and CDR2 YSYEKL. V lost 0 bases, J lost 3 bases, and 11 bases lay in between. The CDR3 is 15 amino acids. The CDR3 DNA reads as TGCGCCAGCAGCCAAGATCCGCAGCCATACTATGGCTACACCTTC. As protein: CASSQDPQPYYGYTF.

The chain couples TRBV6-1 to TRBJ1-2; no firm D call. The CDR3 consists of 14 residues. Germline assignment: CDR1 MNHNS and CDR2 SASEGT. V dropped 7 bases and J dropped 0 bases, with 12 bases sitting between them. CDR3 in DNA: TGTGCCAGCAAAATTAGGACGGCTAACTATGGCTACACCTTC. It is translated as CASKIRTANYGYTF.

This clonotype was seen at least ten times. V usage is TRBV15 and J usage is TRBJ2-2, with a tentative D call TRBD2 (5 bases). The CDR3 is 16 amino acids. Germline V CDR1 and CDR2: LNHNV, YYDKDF (reference sequence). The V gene lost 0 bases and the J gene lost 4 bases, with 12 bases spanning the gap. DNA for the CDR3: TGTGCCACCAGCAGAGAATGGACTGTCCCCACCGGGGAGCTGTTTTTT. Its protein is CATSREWTVPTGELFF.

The gene calls are TRBV7-9 and TRBJ2-5; 9 nucleotides agree with TRBD2. The CDR3 totals 14 residues. V gave up 6 bases and J gave up 1 base; unmatched junction bases: 3. Germline V gene lookup returns CDR1 SEHNR and CDR2 FQNEAQ (reference sequence). The CDR3 region has the DNA TGTGCCAGCAGGACTAGCGGAGGCCAAGAGACCCAGTACTTC. Encoded protein: CASRTSGGQETQYF.

This chain joins TRBV6-1 and TRBJ2-7; 7 bases match TRBD1. Germline trimming cut 3 bases from V and 1 base from J; bases unmatched to any gene: 12. This CDR3 is built from 17 residues. The germline gives CDR1 MNHNS, CDR2 SASEGT. The DNA of the CDR3 is TGTGCCAGCAGTGACCATCCCGAGACAGGGCAATCCTACGAGCAGTACTTC. Protein product: CASSDHPETGQSYEQYF.

This rearrangement joins TRBV30 to TRBJ2-7; no reliable D call. The CDR3 is made up of 12 amino acids. Deletions cut 7 bases from V and 2 bases from J, with 12 bases between. Per the germline V gene, CDR1 is GTSNPN and CDR2 is SVGIG (reference sequence). Written as DNA, the CDR3 is TGTGCCTCCTCAGCGCAGGCCTACGAGCAGTACTTC. Protein product: CASSAQAYEQYF.

The rearrangement links TRBV6-2 or TRBV6-3 to TRBJ2-7, with 9 bases that match TRBD1. The germline CDR1 and CDR2 sequences are MNHEY and SVGEGT. The CDR3 runs to 14 residues. Unmatched junction bases numbered 8, after V lost 6 bases and J lost 5 bases. CDR3 bases: TGTGCCAGCAGACTATGGACAGGGGAGGACGAGCAGTACTTC. Translation gives CASRLWTGEDEQYF.

This clonotype was counted many times. The chain carries TRBV3-1 and TRBJ1-6; TRBD1 aligns across 9 bases. CDR1 and CDR2 from the germline V gene are LGHDT and YNNKEL (reference sequence). The CDR3 consists of 15 residues. After removal of 5 bases from V and 8 bases from J, the junction contained 7 bases not matched to a gene. The CDR3 sequence is CASSSGQGLDSPLHF. The CDR3 coding sequence is TGTGCCAGCAGCTCAGGACAGGGGCTCGATTCACCCCTCCACTTT.

This clonotype was recorded many times. The chain employs TRBV7-2 and TRBJ2-7, with TRBD2 matching 9 bases. The V gene's germline CDR1 is SGHTA and CDR2 FQGNSA. This CDR3 is 18 amino acids long. Trimming took 5 bases from V and 0 from J; bases not matched to a gene: 14. The CDR3 DNA sequence: TGTGCCAGCAGCCTACCCTTAGCGGGAGTCGTAAGCTCCTACGAGCAGTACTTC. Protein sequence: CASSLPLAGVVSSYEQYF.

This clonotype was seen at least ten times. The chain joins TRBV7-2 to TRBJ2-2, with D perhaps TRBD2 (6 bases). The V gene lost 5 bases and the J gene lost 3 bases, with 10 bases spanning the gap. The CDR3 loop spans 14 amino acids. Germline assignment: CDR1 SGHTA and CDR2 FQGNSA. The CDR3 region is CASSPTGDTGELFF. Written as DNA, the CDR3 is TGTGCCAGCAGCCCTACGGGGGACACCGGGGAGCTGTTTTTT. Based on the CDR3 plus reference TRBV7-2 and TRBJ2-2, the full variable domain is GAGVSQSPSNKVTEKGKDVELRCDPISGHTALYWYRQSLGQGLEFLIYFQGNSAPDKSGLPSDRFSAERTGGSVSTLTIQRTQQEDSAVYLCASSPTGDTGELFFGEGSRLTVL.

The V gene is TRBV5-1, the J gene TRBJ1-2, with unresolved D. The CDR3 consists of 14 residues. V was pared by 0 bases and J by 5 bases, with 11 bases between. Germline lookup yields CDR1 SGHRS and CDR2 YFSETQ. CDR3 nucleotides: TGCGCCAGCAGCTTGGAGTCGTGGGGTTATGGCTACACCTTC. It specifies CASSLESWGYGYTF.

This clonotype was detected many times. This chain links TRBV6-5 with TRBJ2-5, with a possible D match to TRBD1 (5 bases). This CDR3 comprises 15 residues. V gave up 0 bases and J gave up 2 bases, with 10 bases separating them. CDR1 and CDR2 (germline): MNHEY, SVGAGI. In DNA, the CDR3 is TGTGCCAGCAGTTACTCACCAGGGCCACAAGAGACCCAGTACTTC. Translated: CASSYSPGPQETQYF.

This clonotype was seen a handful of times. The rearrangement uses TRBV2 and TRBJ2-7; TRBD2 aligns across 8 bases. Trimming cost V 6 bases and J 6 bases; bases outside gene matches: 10. The CDR3 consists of 14 residues. Per germline, CDR1 SNHLY and CDR2 FYNNEI. CDR3 DNA: TGTGCCAGCAGCCCCCCCCGCACTAGCGGCGAGCAGTACTTC. This translates into CASSPPRTSGEQYF.

This clonotype was recorded many times. CDR3 in amino acids: CASSLEGVRHGYTF. In DNA, the CDR3 is TGTGCCAGCAGTTTAGAGGGTGTCAGGCATGGCTACACCTTC. The chain carries TRBV28 and TRBJ1-2; D is ambiguous. This CDR3 is built from 14 residues. V lost 2 bases and J 6 bases, leaving 13 bases between the germline ends. CDR1 MDHEN and CDR2 SYDVKM come from the germline V gene.

There are a few counts of this clonotype. This rearrangement joins TRBV20-1 to TRBJ1-3, with 11 bases lining up with TRBD1. This CDR3 comprises 20 residues. Germline CDR1 is DFQATT and CDR2 is SNEGSKA (reference sequence). Trimming cost V 1 base and J 0 bases; bases outside gene matches: 14. The CDR3 loop reads CSARGHLGQGVQSSGNTIYF. The CDR3 DNA reads TGCAGTGCTAGAGGACACCTGGGACAGGGGGTTCAGAGCTCTGGAAACACCATATATTTT.

This clonotype has at least ten counts. This chain links TRBV11-2 with TRBJ2-1; D is uncertain. Deletions cut 1 base from V and 16 bases from J, with 17 bases between. The germline gives CDR1 SGHAT, CDR2 FQNNGV. There are 13 residues in the CDR3. The CDR3 loop is CASSLVGPTVGFF. Written as DNA, the CDR3 is TGTGCCAGCAGCTTAGTGGGCCCAACGGTGGGCTTCTTC.